A selection of T cell receptor beta chains follows, all from one sample in a study of shared clonotypes between healthy human individuals. Sequencing used immunoSEQ multiplex PCR; TCRdb keeps in-frame clones, though not all of them. This table has roughly 2.5 million clones, about 92% appearing once. Material: naive CD4+ T cells sorted from blood. These receptors all stem from a man aged 18-30 years in good health. CDR3s include the opening cysteine and the closing phenylalanine or tryptophan. The D gene is left open where the match is weak. Clone sizes are given selectively: once, few, many, or a class where the clone is expanded.

CDR3 protein: CASSPPAKLDEQFF
CDR3 DNA: TGTGCCAGCTCACCACCCGCTAAGCTCGATGAGCAGTTCTTC
clone size: .
CDR3 length: 14
D gene: .
V gene: TRBV18
J gene: TRBJ2-1

CDR3 protein: CASSNRFSYEQYF
CDR3 DNA: TGTGCCAGCAGCAACAGGTTCTCCTACGAGCAGTACTTC
clone size: once
CDR3 length: 13
D gene: .
V gene: TRBV14
J gene: TRBJ2-7

CDR3 protein: CARQGRTYEQYF
CDR3 DNA: TGTGCCAGACAGGGTCGAACCTACGAGCAGTACTTC
clone size: .
CDR3 length: 12
D gene: .
V gene: TRBV7-9
J gene: TRBJ2-7

CDR3 protein: CASSFQLAAYEQYF
CDR3 DNA: TGTGCCAGCAGCTTCCAACTAGCGGCCTACGAGCAGTACTTC
clone size: .
CDR3 length: 14
D gene: TRBD2
V gene: TRBV7-2
J gene: TRBJ2-7

CDR3 protein: CASSLPLPDTQYF
CDR3 DNA: TGTGCCAGCAGCCTCCCACTCCCAGATACGCAGTATTTT
clone size: .
CDR3 length: 13
D gene: .
V gene: TRBV28
J gene: TRBJ2-3

CDR3 protein: CASSPWGSQGASTGELFF
CDR3 DNA: TGTGCCAGCAGCCCCTGGGGTAGCCAGGGGGCTAGCACCGGGGAGCTGTTTTTT
clone size: .
CDR3 length: 18
D gene: TRBD1
V gene: TRBV7-2
J gene: TRBJ2-2

CDR3 protein: CASSGFGSGETQYF
CDR3 DNA: TGTGCCAGCAGTGGTTTTGGGAGCGGGGAGACCCAGTACTTC
clone size: .
CDR3 length: 14
D gene: .
V gene: TRBV2
J gene: TRBJ2-5

CDR3 protein: CAWSADTQYF
CDR3 DNA: TGTGCCTGGAGTGCAGATACGCAGTATTTT
clone size: .
CDR3 length: 10
D gene: .
V gene: TRBV30
J gene: TRBJ2-3

CDR3 protein: CASSLDYREGATQYF
CDR3 DNA: TGCGCCAGCAGCTTGGACTACAGGGAAGGGGCTACGCAGTATTTT
clone size: .
CDR3 length: 15
D gene: .
V gene: TRBV5-1
J gene: TRBJ2-3

CDR3 protein: CASSLGQVLDIQYF
CDR3 DNA: TGTGCCAGCAGCTTGGGCCAGGTGTTGGACATTCAGTACTTC
clone size: .
CDR3 length: 14
D gene: .
V gene: TRBV7-9
J gene: TRBJ2-4

CDR3 protein: CASSGQGGEVGDTQYF
CDR3 DNA: TGTGCCAGCAGCGGGCAGGGAGGGGAGGTTGGAGATACGCAGTATTTT
clone size: .
CDR3 length: 16
D gene: TRBD2
V gene: TRBV9
J gene: TRBJ2-3

CDR3 protein: CASSYSGSTEAFF
CDR3 DNA: TGTGCCAGCAGTTACTCGGGGTCCACTGAAGCTTTCTTT
clone size: once
CDR3 length: 13
D gene: .
V gene: TRBV6-5
J gene: TRBJ1-1

CDR3 protein: CASSLPHPGQQPQHF
CDR3 DNA: TGTGCCAGCAGCCTACCTCATCCAGGGCAACAGCCCCAGCATTTT
clone size: .
CDR3 length: 15
D gene: .
V gene: TRBV9
J gene: TRBJ1-5

CDR3 protein: CAWSGGALGYGYTF
CDR3 DNA: TGTGCCTGGAGTGGGGGGGCGCTTGGCTATGGCTACACCTTC
clone size: .
CDR3 length: 14
D gene: .
V gene: TRBV30
J gene: TRBJ1-2

CDR3 protein: CASSDPSPGGGYGYTF
CDR3 DNA: TGTGCCAGCAGTGACCCCTCCCCAGGGGGGGGCTATGGCTACACCTTC
clone size: .
CDR3 length: 16
D gene: TRBD1
V gene: TRBV25-1
J gene: TRBJ1-2

CDR3 protein: CASSAGTGTGQETQYF
CDR3 DNA: TGTGCCAGCAGCGCCGGCACCGGGACAGGCCAAGAGACCCAGTACTTC
clone size: .
CDR3 length: 16
D gene: TRBD1
V gene: TRBV9
J gene: TRBJ2-5

CDR3 protein: CASSFLPGRYEQFF
CDR3 DNA: TGCGCCAGCAGCTTTCTTCCGGGGAGATATGAGCAGTTCTTC
clone size: .
CDR3 length: 14
D gene: .
V gene: TRBV5-1
J gene: TRBJ2-1

CDR3 protein: CASSPTQGFEPYEQYF
CDR3 DNA: TGTGCCAGCAGTCCTACTCAGGGGTTCGAACCCTACGAGCAGTACTTC
clone size: .
CDR3 length: 16
D gene: .
V gene: TRBV27
J gene: TRBJ2-7

CDR3 protein: CSVEGQAVGYTF
CDR3 DNA: TGCAGCGTTGAGGGACAGGCTGTGGGCTACACCTTC
clone size: .
CDR3 length: 12
D gene: TRBD1
V gene: TRBV29-1
J gene: TRBJ1-2

CDR3 protein: CASSWASVTYEQYF
CDR3 DNA: TGTGCCAGTAGTTGGGCGTCAGTGACCTACGAGCAGTACTTC
clone size: .
CDR3 length: 14
D gene: .
V gene: TRBV19
J gene: TRBJ2-7

CDR3 protein: CASSWDSLNTEAFF
CDR3 DNA: TGTGCCAGTAGTTGGGACAGCCTGAACACTGAAGCTTTCTTT
clone size: .
CDR3 length: 14
D gene: TRBD1
V gene: TRBV19
J gene: TRBJ1-1

CDR3 protein: CASSQVRGKINGDTGELFF
CDR3 DNA: TGCGCCAGCAGCCAAGTTCGGGGCAAGATTAACGGGGACACCGGGGAGCTGTTTTTT
clone size: .
CDR3 length: 19
D gene: .
V gene: TRBV4-1
J gene: TRBJ2-2